This record looks at one T cell receptor beta chain sequence and its context. One base away lies a much larger clone, so this may be a sequencing read error. The data were taken from a study of T cells in Graves' hyperthyroidism and ophthalmopathy. The authors deemed Graves' hyperthyroidism stable absent ophthalmopathy progression within 18 months. Exclusion of patients followed from uncontrolled infection, other autoimmune disease, pregnancy or lactation. Based on clinical symptoms, serum thyroxine and TRAb, thyroid ultrasound and orbital computed tomography, diagnoses were reached. This CDR3 has 14 residues. V was pared by 1 base and J by 4 bases, with 5 bases between. Germline V gene sequence: CDR1 SGHVS, CDR2 FQNEAQ. Amplified TCR beta CDR3 regions derived from RNA transcripts. The HTBI primer set was used in a first-round RT-PCR of the TCR CDR3. TCRdb ran MiXCR on the multiplex PCR reads and lists one entry per CDR3 protein. This table has 600,000 or so distinct CDR3 sequences, roughly 46% appearing once.

This rearrangement joins TRBV7-8 to TRBJ1-6; no definite D call. This TCR came from a woman in her late teens or twenties with Graves' hyperthyroidism. The sequenced sample consisted of peripheral blood or thyroid tissue (not recorded which). CDR3 residues: CASSLVEYNSPLHF. CDR3 DNA sequence: TGTGCCAGCAGCTTAGTGGAGTATAATTCACCCCTCCACTTT.